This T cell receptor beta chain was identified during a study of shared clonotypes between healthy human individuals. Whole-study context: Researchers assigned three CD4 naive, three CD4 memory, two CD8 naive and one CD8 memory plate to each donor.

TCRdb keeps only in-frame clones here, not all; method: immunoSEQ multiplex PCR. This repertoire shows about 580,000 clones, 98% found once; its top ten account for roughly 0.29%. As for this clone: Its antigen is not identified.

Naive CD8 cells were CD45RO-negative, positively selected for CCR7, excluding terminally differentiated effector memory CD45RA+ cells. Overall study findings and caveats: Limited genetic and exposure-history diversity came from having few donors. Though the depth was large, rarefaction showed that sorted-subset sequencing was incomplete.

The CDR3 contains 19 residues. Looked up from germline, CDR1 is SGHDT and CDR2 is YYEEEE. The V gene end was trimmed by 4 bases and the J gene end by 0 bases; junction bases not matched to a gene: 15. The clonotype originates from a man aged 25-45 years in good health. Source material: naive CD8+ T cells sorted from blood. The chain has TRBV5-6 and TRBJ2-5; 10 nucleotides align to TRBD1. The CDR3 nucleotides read TGTGCCAGCAGCGTAAATACCGGGACAGGGGTTTCCTACCAAGAGACCCAGTACTTC. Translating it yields CASSVNTGTGVSYQETQYF.